This TCR beta chain is drawn from a study of T cell responses to AZD1222 COVID-19 vaccine. Regarding the study as a whole: Only after the peak T cell response were repertoires sampled. Donors in the cohort were predominantly white British and more often female, and clonal diversity was possibly underestimated.

This clone was detected only a few times. What it recognizes is unknown. The table came from immunoSEQ multiplex PCR; TCRdb's copy has only in-frame clones and leaves some out. The sample contains 90,000 to 150,000 clones, about 85% of which appear only once. This TCR was recovered from an adult in good health. Sequences were derived from peripheral blood, sampled on day 0 of AZD1222 vaccination.

In nucleotides, the CDR3 is TGTGCCAGCAGCTTAGGGGCAGAGGCTGAAAAACTGTTTTTT. Translating it yields CASSLGAEAEKLFF. V is TRBV7-9 and J is TRBJ1-4, with unresolved D. Germline loops: CDR1 SEHNR, CDR2 FQNEAQ (reference sequence). Trimming removed 1 base from V and 7 bases from J, with 10 bases in between. The length of the CDR3 is 14 residues. Complete variable domain (other parts from reference TRBV7-9 and TRBJ1-4): DTGVSQNPRHKITKRGQNVTFRCDPISEHNRLYWYRQTLGQGPEFLTYFQNEAQLEKSRLLSDRFSAERPKGSFSTLEIQRTEQGDSAMYLCASSLGAEAEKLFFGSGTQLSVL.